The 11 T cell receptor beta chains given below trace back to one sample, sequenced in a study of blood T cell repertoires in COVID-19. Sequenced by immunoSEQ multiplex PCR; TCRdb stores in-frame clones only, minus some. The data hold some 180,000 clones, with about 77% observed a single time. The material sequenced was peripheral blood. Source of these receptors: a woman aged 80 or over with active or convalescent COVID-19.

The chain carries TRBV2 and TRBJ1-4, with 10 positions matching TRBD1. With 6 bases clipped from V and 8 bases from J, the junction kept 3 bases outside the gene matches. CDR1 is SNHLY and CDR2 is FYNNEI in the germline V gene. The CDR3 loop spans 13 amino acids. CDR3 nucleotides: TGTGCCAGCAGCGACAGGGGGCGAGAAAAACTGTTTTTT. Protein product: CASSDRGREKLFF.

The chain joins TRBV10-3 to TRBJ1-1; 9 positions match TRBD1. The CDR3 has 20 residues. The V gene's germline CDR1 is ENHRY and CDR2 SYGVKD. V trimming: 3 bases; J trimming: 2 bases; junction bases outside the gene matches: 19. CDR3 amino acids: CAISDRSGTGTGPINTEAFF. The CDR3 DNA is TGTGCCATCAGTGATAGGAGCGGTACCGGGACAGGGCCGATAAACACTGAAGCTTTCTTT.

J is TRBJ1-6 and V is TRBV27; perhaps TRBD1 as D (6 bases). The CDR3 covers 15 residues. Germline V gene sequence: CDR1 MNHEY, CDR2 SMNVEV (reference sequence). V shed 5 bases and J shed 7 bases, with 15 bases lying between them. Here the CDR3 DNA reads TGTGCCAGCAGTGAAGGGACACGGGGAAATTCACCCCTCCACTTT. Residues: CASSEGTRGNSPLHF.

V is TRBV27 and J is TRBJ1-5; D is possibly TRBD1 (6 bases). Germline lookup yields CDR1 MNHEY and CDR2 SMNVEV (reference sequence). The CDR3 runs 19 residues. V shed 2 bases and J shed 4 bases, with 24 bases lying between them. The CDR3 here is CASSLPPLSQGKINQPQHF. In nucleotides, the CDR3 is TGTGCCAGCAGTTTACCACCTTTATCACAGGGTAAAATTAATCAGCCCCAGCATTTT.

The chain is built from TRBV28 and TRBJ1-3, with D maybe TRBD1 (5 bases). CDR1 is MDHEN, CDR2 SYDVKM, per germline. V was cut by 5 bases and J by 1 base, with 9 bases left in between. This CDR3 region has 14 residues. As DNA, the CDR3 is TGTGCCAGCAGTGGGGGGTTGTCTGGAAACACCATATATTTT. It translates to CASSGGLSGNTIYF.

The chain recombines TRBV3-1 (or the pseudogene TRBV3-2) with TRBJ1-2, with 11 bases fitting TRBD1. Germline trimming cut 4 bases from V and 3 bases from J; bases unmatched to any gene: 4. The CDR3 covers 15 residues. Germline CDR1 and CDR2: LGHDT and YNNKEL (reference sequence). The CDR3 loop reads CASSPWDRGYYGYTF. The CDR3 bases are TGTGCCAGCAGCCCTTGGGACAGGGGGTACTATGGCTACACCTTC.

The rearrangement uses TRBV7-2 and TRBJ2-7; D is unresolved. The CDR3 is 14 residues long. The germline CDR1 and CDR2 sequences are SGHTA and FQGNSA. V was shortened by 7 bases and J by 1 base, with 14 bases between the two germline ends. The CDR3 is CASMPHRDSYEQYF. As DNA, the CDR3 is TGTGCCAGCATGCCACACAGAGATTCCTACGAGCAGTACTTC.

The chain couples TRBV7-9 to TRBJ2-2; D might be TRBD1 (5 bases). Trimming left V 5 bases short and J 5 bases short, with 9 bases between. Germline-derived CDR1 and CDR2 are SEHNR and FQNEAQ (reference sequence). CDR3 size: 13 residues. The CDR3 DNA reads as TGTGCCAGCAGCCCGACAGAAACCGGGGAGCTGTTTTTT. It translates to CASSPTETGELFF.

The CDR3 bases are TGTGCCAGCAGCACCCCGACGGGAGTAGGGTACGAGCAGTACTTC. Encoded protein: CASSTPTGVGYEQYF. This chain joins TRBV7-8 and TRBJ2-7, with D possibly being TRBD2 (6 bases). Looked up from germline, CDR1 is SGHVS and CDR2 is FQNEAQ. The CDR3 sequence is 15 residues long. The V gene lost 5 bases and the J gene lost 4 bases, with 18 bases spanning the gap. Looking up the rest from reference TRBV7-8 and TRBJ2-7 gives the full variable domain: GAGVSQSPRYKVAKRGQDVALRCDPISGHVSLFWYQQALGQGPEFLTYFQNEAQLDKSGLPSDRFFAERPEGSVSTLKIQRTQQEDSAVYLCASSTPTGVGYEQYFGPGTRLTVT.

CDR3 sequence reads: CASSESAFYNEQFF. Here the CDR3 DNA reads TGCGCCAGCAGTGAGTCTGCGTTCTACAATGAGCAGTTCTTC. The rearrangement links TRBV10-1 to TRBJ2-1, with D unresolved. Germline V gene data show CDR1 as WNHNN and CDR2 as SYGVQD (reference sequence). Between the trimmed V and J ends, which lost 0 bases and 3 bases, there was a span of 6 bases. The CDR3 runs to 14 residues.

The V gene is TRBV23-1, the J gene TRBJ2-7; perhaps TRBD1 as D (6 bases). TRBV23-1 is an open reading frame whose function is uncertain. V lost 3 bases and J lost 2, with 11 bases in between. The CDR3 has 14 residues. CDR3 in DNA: TGCGCCAGCAGTCATGCGACAGGAACCTACGAGCAGTACTTC. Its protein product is CASSHATGTYEQYF.